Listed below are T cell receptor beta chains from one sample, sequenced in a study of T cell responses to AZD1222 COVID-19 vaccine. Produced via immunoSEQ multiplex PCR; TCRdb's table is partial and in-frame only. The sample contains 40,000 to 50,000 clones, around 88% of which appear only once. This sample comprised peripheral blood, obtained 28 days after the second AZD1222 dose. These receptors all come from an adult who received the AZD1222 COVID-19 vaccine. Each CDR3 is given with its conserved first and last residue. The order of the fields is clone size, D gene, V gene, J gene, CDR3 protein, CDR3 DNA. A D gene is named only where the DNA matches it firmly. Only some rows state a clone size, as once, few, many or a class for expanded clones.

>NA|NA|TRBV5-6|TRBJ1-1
CASSLASVNTEAFF
TGTGCCAGCAGCTTGGCCTCTGTAAACACTGAAGCTTTCTTT
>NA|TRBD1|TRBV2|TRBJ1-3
CASSERQGGGNTIYF
TGTGCCAGCAGTGAGAGACAGGGGGGCGGAAACACCATATATTTT
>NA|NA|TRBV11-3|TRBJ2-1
CASSLDTYGSYNEQFF
TGTGCCAGCAGCTTAGATACATATGGCTCCTACAATGAGCAGTTCTTC
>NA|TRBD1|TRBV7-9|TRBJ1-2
CASSPRQGSYGYTF
TGTGCCAGCAGCCCCCGACAGGGCAGCTATGGCTACACCTTC
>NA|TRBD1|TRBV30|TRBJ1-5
CAWSAGTGPHQPQHF
TGTGCCTGGAGTGCTGGGACAGGGCCCCATCAGCCCCAGCATTTT
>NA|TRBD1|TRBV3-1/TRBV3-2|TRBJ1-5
CASSPTGQGTQPQHF
TGTGCCAGCAGCCCAACCGGACAGGGAACTCAGCCCCAGCATTTT
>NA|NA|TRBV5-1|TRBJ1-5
CASSLEGSGGRNQPQHF
TGCGCCAGCAGCTTGGAAGGATCCGGGGGAAGAAATCAGCCCCAGCATTTT
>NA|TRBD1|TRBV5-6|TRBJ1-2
CASSQRGPANYGYTF
TGTGCCAGCAGCCAGAGGGGGCCAGCTAACTATGGCTACACCTTC
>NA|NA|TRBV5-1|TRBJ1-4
CASSFLGETEKLFF
TGCGCCAGCAGCTTCCTGGGGGAGACTGAAAAACTGTTTTTT
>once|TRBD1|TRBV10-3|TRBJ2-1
CASLPGTGGVASFNEQFF
TGTGCCAGCCTTCCCGGGACAGGGGGGGTGGCTAGCTTCAATGAGCAGTTCTTC
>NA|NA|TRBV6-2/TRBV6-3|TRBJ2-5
CASNPNQPGETQYF
TGTGCCAGCAACCCAAATCAGCCGGGTGAGACCCAGTACTTC
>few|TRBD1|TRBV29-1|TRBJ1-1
CSVRGQGFTEAFF
TGCAGCGTCCGAGGACAGGGTTTCACTGAAGCTTTCTTT
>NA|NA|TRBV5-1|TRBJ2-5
CASSGEETQYF
TGCGCCAGCAGCGGGGAGGAGACCCAGTACTTC
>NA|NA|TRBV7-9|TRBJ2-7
CASSPRFWRDHVYEQYF
TGTGCCAGCAGCCCACGTTTTTGGCGGGACCACGTTTACGAGCAGTACTTC
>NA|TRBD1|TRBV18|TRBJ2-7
CASSPGTESYEQYF
TGTGCCAGCTCACCCGGGACAGAGTCCTACGAGCAGTACTTC